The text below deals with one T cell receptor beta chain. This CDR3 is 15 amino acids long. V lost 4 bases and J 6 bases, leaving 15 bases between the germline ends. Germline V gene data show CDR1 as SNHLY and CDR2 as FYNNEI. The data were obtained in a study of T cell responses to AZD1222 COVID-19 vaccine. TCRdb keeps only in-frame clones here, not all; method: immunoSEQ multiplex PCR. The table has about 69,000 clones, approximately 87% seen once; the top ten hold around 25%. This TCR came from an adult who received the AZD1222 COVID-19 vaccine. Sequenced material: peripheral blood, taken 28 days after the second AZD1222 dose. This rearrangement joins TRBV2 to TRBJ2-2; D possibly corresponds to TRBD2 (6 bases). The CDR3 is CASSGGELAPGELFF. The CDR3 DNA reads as TGTGCCAGCAGTGGGGGGGAACTGGCACCCGGGGAGCTGTTTTTT.